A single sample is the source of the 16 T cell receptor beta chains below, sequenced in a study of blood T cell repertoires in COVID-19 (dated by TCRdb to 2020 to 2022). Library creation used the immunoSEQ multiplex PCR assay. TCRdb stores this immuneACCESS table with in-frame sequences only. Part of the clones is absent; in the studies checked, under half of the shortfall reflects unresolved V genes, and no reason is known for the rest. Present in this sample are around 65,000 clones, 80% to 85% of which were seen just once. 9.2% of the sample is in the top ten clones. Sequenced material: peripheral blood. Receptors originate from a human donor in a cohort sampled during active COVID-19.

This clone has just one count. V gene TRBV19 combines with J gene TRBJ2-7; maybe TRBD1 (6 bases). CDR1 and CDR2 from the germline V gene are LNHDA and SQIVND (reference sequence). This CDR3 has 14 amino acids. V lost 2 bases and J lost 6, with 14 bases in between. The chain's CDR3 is CASSIWDNAGEQYF. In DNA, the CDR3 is TGTGCCAGTAGTATATGGGACAATGCCGGCGAGCAGTACTTC.

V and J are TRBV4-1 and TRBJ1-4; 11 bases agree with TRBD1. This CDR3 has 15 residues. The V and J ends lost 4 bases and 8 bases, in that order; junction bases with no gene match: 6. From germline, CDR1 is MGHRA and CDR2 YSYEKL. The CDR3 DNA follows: TGCGCCAGCAGCCCATCGGGACAGGGGGAAGAAAAACTGTTTTTT. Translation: CASSPSGQGEEKLFF.

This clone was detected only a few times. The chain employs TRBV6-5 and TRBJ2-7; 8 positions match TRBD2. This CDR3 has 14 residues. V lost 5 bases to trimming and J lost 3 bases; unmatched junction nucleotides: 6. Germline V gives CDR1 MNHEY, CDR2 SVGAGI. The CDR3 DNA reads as TGTGCCAGCAGTCGGGGACTAGGAAGCTACGAGCAGTACTTC. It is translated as CASSRGLGSYEQYF.

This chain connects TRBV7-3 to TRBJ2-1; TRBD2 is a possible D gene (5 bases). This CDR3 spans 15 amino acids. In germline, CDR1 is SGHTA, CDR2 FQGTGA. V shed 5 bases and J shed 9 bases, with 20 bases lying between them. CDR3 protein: CASSTGPVRVGEQFF. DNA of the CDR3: TGTGCCAGCAGCACTGGACCCGTGAGGGTTGGTGAGCAGTTCTTC.

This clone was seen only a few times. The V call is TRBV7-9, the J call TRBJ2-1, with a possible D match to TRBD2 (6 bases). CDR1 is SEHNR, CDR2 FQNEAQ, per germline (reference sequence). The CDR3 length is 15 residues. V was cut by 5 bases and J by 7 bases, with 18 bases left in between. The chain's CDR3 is CASSPTTGGGNEQFF. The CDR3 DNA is TGTGCCAGCAGCCCAACCACAGGCGGAGGGAATGAGCAGTTCTTC.

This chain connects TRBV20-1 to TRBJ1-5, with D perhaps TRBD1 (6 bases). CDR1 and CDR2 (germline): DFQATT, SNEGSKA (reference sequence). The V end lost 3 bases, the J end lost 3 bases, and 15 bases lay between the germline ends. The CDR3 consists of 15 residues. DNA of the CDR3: TGCAGTGCTAGTCTACAGGGAGCAAACAATCAGCCCCAGCATTTT. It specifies CSASLQGANNQPQHF.

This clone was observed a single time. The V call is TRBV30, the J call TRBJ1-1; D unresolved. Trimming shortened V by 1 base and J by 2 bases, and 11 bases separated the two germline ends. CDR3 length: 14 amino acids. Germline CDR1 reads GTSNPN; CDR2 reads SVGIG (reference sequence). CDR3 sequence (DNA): TGTGCCTGGAGTGCCCTGACACCAAACACTGAAGCTTTCTTT. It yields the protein CAWSALTPNTEAFF.

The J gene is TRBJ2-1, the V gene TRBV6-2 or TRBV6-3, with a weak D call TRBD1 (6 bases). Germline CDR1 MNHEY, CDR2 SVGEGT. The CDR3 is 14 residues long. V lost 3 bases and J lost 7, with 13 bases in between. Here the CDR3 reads CASSYQGTPNEQFF. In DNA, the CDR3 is TGTGCCAGCAGTTATCAGGGGACGCCTAATGAGCAGTTCTTC.

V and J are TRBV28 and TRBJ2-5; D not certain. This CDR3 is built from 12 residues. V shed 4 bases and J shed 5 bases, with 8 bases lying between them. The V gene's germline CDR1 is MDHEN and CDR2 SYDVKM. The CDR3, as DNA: TGTGCCAGCAGTTCCCCCGTGGAGACCCAGTACTTC. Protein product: CASSSPVETQYF. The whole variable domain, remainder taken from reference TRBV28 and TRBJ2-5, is DVKVTQSSRYLVKRTGEKVFLECVQDMDHENMFWYRQDPGLGLRLIYFSYDVKMKEKGDIPEGYSVSREKKERFSLILESASTNQTSMYLCASSSPVETQYFGPGTRLLVL.

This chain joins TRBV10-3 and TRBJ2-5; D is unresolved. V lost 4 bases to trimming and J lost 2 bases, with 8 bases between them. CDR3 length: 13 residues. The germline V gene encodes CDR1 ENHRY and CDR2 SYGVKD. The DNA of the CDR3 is TGTGCCATCAGTGTAACAGAGCAAGAGACCCAGTACTTC. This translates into CAISVTEQETQYF.

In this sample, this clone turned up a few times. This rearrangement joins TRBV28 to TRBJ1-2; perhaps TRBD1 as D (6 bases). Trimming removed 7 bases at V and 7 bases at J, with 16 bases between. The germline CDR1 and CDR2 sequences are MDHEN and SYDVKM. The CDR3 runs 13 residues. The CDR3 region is CASTKGGYSGYTF. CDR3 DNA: TGTGCCAGCACGAAAGGGGGTTATTCTGGCTACACCTTC.

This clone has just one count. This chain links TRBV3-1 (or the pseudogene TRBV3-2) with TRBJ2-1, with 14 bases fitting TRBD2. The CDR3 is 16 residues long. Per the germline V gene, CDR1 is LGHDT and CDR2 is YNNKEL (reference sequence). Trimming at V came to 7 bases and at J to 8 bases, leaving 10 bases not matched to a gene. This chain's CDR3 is CASTRLAGGINDEQFF. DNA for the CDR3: TGTGCCAGCACCCGACTAGCGGGAGGGATTAACGATGAGCAGTTCTTC.

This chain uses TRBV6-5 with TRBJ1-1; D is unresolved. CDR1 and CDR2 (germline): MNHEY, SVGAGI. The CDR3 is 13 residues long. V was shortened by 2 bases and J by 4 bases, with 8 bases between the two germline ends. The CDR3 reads CASSYKSRTEAFF. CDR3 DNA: TGTGCCAGCAGTTACAAATCCCGCACTGAAGCTTTCTTT.

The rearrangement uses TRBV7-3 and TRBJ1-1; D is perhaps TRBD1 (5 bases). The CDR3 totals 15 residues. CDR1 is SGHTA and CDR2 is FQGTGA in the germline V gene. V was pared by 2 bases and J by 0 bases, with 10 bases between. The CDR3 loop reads CASSLDRTMNTEAFF. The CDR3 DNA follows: TGTGCCAGCAGCTTAGACAGAACCATGAACACTGAAGCTTTCTTT.

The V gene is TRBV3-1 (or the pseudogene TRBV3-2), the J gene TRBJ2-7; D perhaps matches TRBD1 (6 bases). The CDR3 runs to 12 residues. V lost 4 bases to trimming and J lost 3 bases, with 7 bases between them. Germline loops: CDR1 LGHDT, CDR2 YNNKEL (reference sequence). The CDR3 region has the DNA TGTGCCAGCAGCCGGACAGTCTACGAGCAGTACTTC. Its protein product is CASSRTVYEQYF.

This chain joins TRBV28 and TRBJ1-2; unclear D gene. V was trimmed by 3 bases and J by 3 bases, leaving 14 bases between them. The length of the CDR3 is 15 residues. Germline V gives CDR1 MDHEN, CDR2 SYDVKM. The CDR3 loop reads CASSFRERPYYGYTF. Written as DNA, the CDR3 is TGTGCCAGCAGTTTTAGGGAGAGGCCCTACTATGGCTACACCTTC.